These 21 T cell receptor beta chains originate from one sample sequenced in a study of blood T cells in healthy people across ages. The authors ran a second PCR of about 6 to 11 cycles using a sample-barcoded 5' primer and a J-beta primer mix. TCRdb fed the 5' RACE reads into MiXCR, producing one record per CDR3 protein. The data contain around 580,000 distinct CDR3 sequences, around 50% of them singletons. Sequencing used blood. The receptors were gathered from a man at least 80 years old in good health.

This clonotype was recorded many times. The chain couples TRBV6-5 to TRBJ2-3; 10 nucleotides match TRBD2. Looked up from germline, CDR1 is MNHEY and CDR2 is SVGAGI. The CDR3 is 18 residues long. With 0 bases clipped from V and 0 bases from J, the junction kept 6 bases outside the gene matches. The CDR3 region has the DNA TGTGCCAGCAGTTACTCGAGTCTAGCGGGGGCTAGCACAGATACGCAGTATTTT. Translated, it gives CASSYSSLAGASTDTQYF.

This chain connects TRBV12-3 or TRBV12-4 to TRBJ2-1; either TRBD1 or TRBD2 may supply D (5 bases each). CDR3 length: 15 amino acids. Trimming pared 7 bases from V and 4 bases from J, leaving 17 bases between. CDR3 in DNA: TGTGCCAGCATTCCTCCGGGACGCCGATACAATGAGCAGTTCTTC. It codes for CASIPPGRRYNEQFF.

The rearrangement uses TRBV9 and TRBJ2-7, with D unresolved. Germline CDR1 SGDLS, CDR2 YYNGEE. Trimming took off 0 bases at V and 2 bases at J, with 15 bases between the two ends. The CDR3 contains 16 residues. This chain's CDR3 is CASSVAVALHPYEQYF. The CDR3 coding sequence is TGTGCCAGCAGCGTAGCTGTGGCACTACACCCCTACGAGCAGTACTTC.

This clonotype was found once. The chain links TRBV4-3 to TRBJ2-7, with a weak D call TRBD1 (6 bases). Germline CDR1 and CDR2: LGHNA and YSLEER. The germline V and J ends were trimmed by 1 base and 6 bases, with 16 bases remaining between them. The CDR3 covers 15 residues. CDR3 protein: CASSQVAGTLSEQYF. DNA of the CDR3: TGCGCCAGCAGCCAAGTTGCAGGGACATTGAGCGAGCAGTACTTC.

The genes are TRBV2 and TRBJ2-3; D is unresolved. Per the germline V gene, CDR1 is SNHLY and CDR2 is FYNNEI. Trimming took 4 bases from V and 1 from J, leaving 9 bases between them. The CDR3 consists of 14 residues. The CDR3 loop is CASSVYTRTDTQYF. CDR3 DNA sequence: TGTGCCAGCAGTGTATACACTCGCACAGATACGCAGTATTTT.

The CDR3 spells CASSLELAEETQYF. DNA of the CDR3: TGTGCCAGCAGCTTAGAACTAGCGGAAGAGACCCAGTACTTC. The V gene is TRBV7-2, the J gene TRBJ2-5; 8 nucleotides line up with TRBD2. V was clipped by 1 base and J by 3 bases; unmatched bases: 1. Per the germline V gene, CDR1 is SGHTA and CDR2 is FQGNSA. The CDR3 has 14 residues.

This clonotype has more than one count but fewer than ten. This sequence joins TRBV9 and TRBJ2-1, with D unresolved. This CDR3 is 14 amino acids long. V dropped 0 bases and J dropped 3 bases, with 7 bases sitting between them. Germline V gene sequence: CDR1 SGDLS, CDR2 YYNGEE. CDR3 in DNA: TGTGCCAGCAGCGTAGGTGGGTACTACAATGAGCAGTTCTTC. It translates to CASSVGGYYNEQFF. The complete variable domain, with remaining parts taken from reference TRBV9 and TRBJ2-1, reads DSGVTQTPKHLITATGQRVTLRCSPRSGDLSVYWYQQSLDQGLQFLIQYYNGEERAKGNILERFSAQQFPDLHSELNLSSLELGDSALYFCASSVGGYYNEQFFGPGTRLTVL.

The chain combines TRBV28 with TRBJ2-6; tentatively, D is TRBD1 (6 bases). V was cut by 6 bases and J by 3 bases, with 12 bases left in between. The V gene's germline CDR1 is MDHEN and CDR2 SYDVKM. The CDR3 loop spans 15 amino acids. CDR3 loop: CASSLLGGGANVLTF. In DNA, the CDR3 is TGTGCCAGCAGCCTCCTAGGGGGTGGGGCCAACGTCCTGACTTTC.

This clonotype came up a few times. The rearrangement joins TRBV20-1 to TRBJ2-7, with 11 bases matching TRBD2. Trimming at V came to 6 bases and at J to 1 base, leaving 11 bases not matched to a gene. Germline V gives CDR1 DFQATT, CDR2 SNEGSKA (reference sequence). This CDR3 spans 16 amino acids. The CDR3 here is CSASDSGRATSYEQYF. DNA for the CDR3: TGCAGTGCGAGTGATAGCGGGAGGGCCACGTCCTACGAGCAGTACTTC.

J is TRBJ1-2 and V is TRBV7-3; D uncertain. Germline CDR1 SGHTA, CDR2 FQGTGA. The CDR3 runs 14 residues. Between the trimmed V and J ends, which lost 5 bases and 2 bases, there was a span of 12 bases. CDR3 coding DNA: TGTGCCAGCAGCCAACCGGTTATGAACTATGGCTACACCTTC. As protein: CASSQPVMNYGYTF. Full variable domain (rest looked up from reference TRBV7-3 and TRBJ1-2): GAGVSQTPSNKVTEKGKYVELRCDPISGHTALYWYRQSLGQGPEFLIYFQGTGAADDSGLPNDRFFAVRPEGSVSTLKIQRTERGDSAVYLCASSQPVMNYGYTFGSGTRLTVV.

The genes are TRBV10-3 and TRBJ1-2; D unclear. The CDR3 contains 13 residues. The germline V gene encodes CDR1 ENHRY and CDR2 SYGVKD. With 0 bases removed from V and 8 bases from J, the gap between germline ends came to 10 bases. CDR3 nucleotides: TGTGCCATCAGTGAGTCGGCCTCGTGGGGCTACACCTTC. It is translated as CAISESASWGYTF.

This clonotype was found a few times. This chain joins TRBV5-1 and TRBJ1-2; maybe TRBD1 (5 bases). Looked up from germline, CDR1 is SGHRS and CDR2 is YFSETQ. Trimming took 1 base from V and 6 from J, leaving 13 bases between them. This CDR3 comprises 14 residues. This chain's CDR3 is CASSLSMGENGYTF. DNA of the CDR3: TGCGCCAGCAGCTTGTCAATGGGGGAGAATGGCTACACCTTC. Filled out from reference TRBV5-1 and TRBJ1-2, the complete variable domain reads KAGVTQTPRYLIKTRGQQVTLSCSPISGHRSVSWYQQTPGQGLQFLFEYFSETQRNKGNFPGRFSGRQFSNSRSEMNVSTLELGDSALYLCASSLSMGENGYTFGSGTRLTVV.

V is TRBV7-9 and J is TRBJ2-7; the D is unclear. The CDR3 extends over 13 amino acids. V was cut by 3 bases and J by 6 bases, with 12 bases left in between. CDR1 SEHNR and CDR2 FQNEAQ come from the germline V gene (reference sequence). The CDR3 DNA reads as TGTGCCAGCAGCTTCGAAGGGCCCCGCGAGCAGTACTTC. As protein: CASSFEGPREQYF.

V usage is TRBV20-1 and J usage is TRBJ1-6; D is ambiguous. Looked up from germline, CDR1 is DFQATT and CDR2 is SNEGSKA (reference sequence). Between the trimmed V and J ends, which lost 0 bases and 5 bases, there was a span of 5 bases. CDR3 length: 13 residues. As DNA, the CDR3 is TGCAGTGCTAGAGATCTGAATAATTCACCCCTCCACTTT. This codes for CSARDLNNSPLHF.

Only a few counts were recorded for this clonotype. The rearrangement uses TRBV4-1 and TRBJ1-2, with TRBD1 identical over 7 bases. There are 14 residues in the CDR3. V dropped 0 bases and J dropped 4; count of bases not matched to a gene: 2. Germline assignment: CDR1 MGHRA and CDR2 YSYEKL. The CDR3 reads CASSQDGQVYGYTF. CDR3 nucleotide sequence: TGCGCCAGCAGCCAAGATGGACAGGTCTATGGCTACACCTTC.

In this sample, this clonotype turned up many times. The CDR3 sequence is CASSFQRGRAHSYTF. In nucleotides, the CDR3 is TGTGCCAGCAGTTTCCAGCGTGGCAGGGCCCACTCCTACACCTTC. This rearrangement joins TRBV6-5 to TRBJ1-2, with a possible D match to TRBD1 (5 bases). With 4 bases removed from V and 10 bases from J, the gap between germline ends came to 22 bases. The CDR3 has 15 amino acids. CDR1 and CDR2 (germline): MNHEY, SVGAGI.

J is TRBJ1-1 and V is TRBV5-4; the D gene is possibly TRBD1 (5 bases). Trimming took off 4 bases at V and 3 bases at J, with 19 bases between the two ends. This CDR3 comprises 16 residues. Germline assignment: CDR1 SGHNT and CDR2 YYREEE (reference sequence). In nucleotides, the CDR3 is TGTGCCAGCAGCCCCCAGGGCGGGTCGGGGGACACTGAAGCTTTCTTT. As protein: CASSPQGGSGDTEAFF.

A word on this clonotype: A much bigger clone sits one base away, suggesting this may be a read error. The gene calls are TRBV6-5 and TRBJ2-1, with D maybe TRBD1 (6 bases). The better agreement between TRBJ2-7 and the DNA end casts doubt on the J call. The CDR3 has 13 amino acids. Germline loops: CDR1 MNHEY, CDR2 SVGAGI. CDR3 sequence (DNA): TGTGCCAGCAAAAGGGGGAAGGCGGCAGAGCAGTACTTC. Its translation is CASKRGKAAEQYF.

The rearrangement links TRBV20-1 to TRBJ2-5, with 7 nucleotides matching TRBD1. Germline CDR1 DFQATT, CDR2 SNEGSKA (reference sequence). After removal of 6 bases from V and 2 bases from J, the junction contained 3 bases not matched to a gene. This CDR3 comprises 12 residues. The DNA for the CDR3 is TGCAGTGCATGGGGACAGCAAGAGACCCAGTACTTC. It is translated as CSAWGQQETQYF.

The count of this clonotype is one. J is TRBJ2-2 and V is TRBV9, with D tentatively TRBD1 (5 bases). The CDR3 consists of 14 residues. Trimming removed 7 bases from V and 4 bases from J, with 14 bases in between. The germline V gene has CDR1 SGDLS and CDR2 YYNGEE. CDR3 nucleotides: TGTGCCAGCCAGGGTCCAGCACCCACCGGGGAGCTGTTTTTT. Translated, it gives CASQGPAPTGELFF. The full variable domain, its missing parts supplied by reference TRBV9 and TRBJ2-2, is DSGVTQTPKHLITATGQRVTLRCSPRSGDLSVYWYQQSLDQGLQFLIQYYNGEERAKGNILERFSAQQFPDLHSELNLSSLELGDSALYFCASQGPAPTGELFFGEGSRLTVL.

This clonotype was counted once. V and J are TRBV27 and TRBJ2-1; 10 bases are a match to TRBD1. V was pared by 5 bases and J by 7 bases, with 8 bases of the junction left unmatched. The CDR3 is 15 residues long. Germline V gene lookup returns CDR1 MNHEY and CDR2 SMNVEV (reference sequence). The CDR3 spells CASSVGTGVLNEQFF. CDR3 coding DNA: TGTGCCAGCAGTGTAGGGACAGGGGTCTTAAATGAGCAGTTCTTC.